A single sample is the source of the 7 T cell receptor beta chains below, sequenced in a study of cytomegalovirus exposure and HLA in healthy donors. The study ran its PCR with 60 Vbeta and 13 Jbeta primers. Clones were read by immunoSEQ multiplex PCR, and TCRdb kept only the in-frame ones, dropping some. The repertoire table contains about 200,000 clones. Sequencing used PBMCs. These receptor sequences come from a girl aged 2-10 years in good health and CMV-seropositive.

This chain links TRBV7-9 with TRBJ1-2; no clear D. V was shortened by 3 bases and J by 3 bases, with 11 bases between the two germline ends. Per germline, CDR1 SEHNR and CDR2 FQNEAQ (reference sequence). The CDR3 runs to 14 residues. CDR3 sequence reads: CASSFQGRDYGYTF. The CDR3 DNA reads as TGTGCCAGCAGCTTTCAAGGGAGAGACTATGGCTACACCTTC.

V usage is TRBV5-4 and J usage is TRBJ2-2, with 7 bases lining up with TRBD1. Germline CDR1 and CDR2: SGHNT and YYREEE (reference sequence). The CDR3 loop spans 16 amino acids. Trimming took 1 base from V and 5 from J; bases not matched to a gene: 8. The DNA of the CDR3 is TGTGCCAGCAGCTTGCTAGGGGGCCGGAGAACCGGGGAGCTGTTTTTT. It codes for CASSLLGGRRTGELFF. Full variable domain (missing parts from reference TRBV5-4 and TRBJ2-2): ETGVTQSPTHLIKTRGQQVTLRCSSQSGHNTVSWYQQALGQGPQFIFQYYREEENGRGNFPPRFSGLQFPNYSSELNVNALELDDSALYLCASSLLGGRRTGELFFGEGSRLTVL.

The genes are TRBV19 and TRBJ1-5, with 7 bases identical to TRBD1. Trimming removed 4 bases from V and 5 bases from J; junction bases left unmatched: 5. The germline CDR1 and CDR2 sequences are LNHDA and SQIVND (reference sequence). The CDR3 runs 14 residues. The chain's CDR3 is CASSTGTAYQPQHF. The CDR3, as DNA: TGTGCCAGTAGTACCGGGACAGCTTATCAGCCCCAGCATTTT.

V is TRBV30 and J is TRBJ2-2, with D possibly matching TRBD1 (6 bases). CDR3 length: 17 residues. The germline V gene encodes CDR1 GTSNPN and CDR2 SVGIG (reference sequence). V was pared by 6 bases and J by 5 bases, with 25 bases between. CDR3 sequence reads: CACTSSPDSQGTGELFF. DNA for the CDR3: TGTGCCTGCACATCAAGCCCGGACAGCCAAGGGACCGGGGAGCTGTTTTTT.

CDR3 region: CASAPDGASDTQYF. CDR3 in DNA: TGTGCCAGTGCCCCCGATGGGGCCTCAGATACGCAGTATTTT. The rearrangement links TRBV19 to TRBJ2-3, with D perhaps TRBD1 (5 bases). With 8 bases removed from V and 4 bases from J, the gap between germline ends came to 16 bases. Germline V gene lookup returns CDR1 LNHDA and CDR2 SQIVND (reference sequence). This CDR3 contains 14 residues.

V usage is TRBV5-4 and J usage is TRBJ1-5, with TRBD1 as a possible D gene (6 bases). This CDR3 has 19 residues. V lost 5 bases and J 0 bases, leaving 24 bases between the germline ends. Looked up from germline, CDR1 is SGHNT and CDR2 is YYREEE (reference sequence). CDR3 protein: CASSYQTGRVFGSNQPQHF. DNA of the CDR3: TGTGCCAGCAGTTATCAAACAGGGAGGGTTTTCGGTAGCAATCAGCCCCAGCATTTT.

The gene calls are TRBV6-1 and TRBJ1-6; D ambiguous. V was shortened by 2 bases and J by 5 bases, with 7 bases between the two germline ends. The CDR3 covers 14 residues. Germline values: CDR1 MNHNS, CDR2 SASEGT. The CDR3 here is CASSEWRNNSPLHF. In nucleotides, the CDR3 is TGTGCCAGCAGTGAATGGAGAAATAATTCACCCCTCCACTTT.